Below, 5 T cell receptor beta chains from the same sample are listed, as sequenced in a study of CD8 T cells in ankylosing spondylitis. A single record per CDR3 protein comes from TCRdb applying MiXCR to the 5' RACE reads. Among around 150,000 distinct CDR3 sequences listed, 15% to 20% were seen once. The sample comprised blood, either unsorted or a sorted T cell fraction (not recorded which). These receptors originate from a male donor with ankylosing spondylitis or in good health (not recorded which).

This clonotype occurred a few times. V and J are TRBV5-1 and TRBJ2-4, with 10 positions matching TRBD2. Germline loops: CDR1 SGHRS, CDR2 YFSETQ. With V trimmed by 4 bases and J by 8 bases, 12 bases remained unmatched. The CDR3 has 16 amino acids. The CDR3 bases are TGCGCCAGCAGCGGTCTAGCGGGAGTCGGAACGGACATTCAGTACTTC. It codes for CASSGLAGVGTDIQYF.

The V call is TRBV30, the J call TRBJ1-5; a possible D gene is TRBD1 (5 bases). The germline V gene encodes CDR1 GTSNPN and CDR2 SVGIG (reference sequence). The CDR3 runs to 13 residues. Trimming removed 3 bases from V and 4 bases from J, with 10 bases in between. The CDR3 is CAWRATVNQPQHF. The CDR3 nucleotides are TGTGCCTGGAGGGCGACAGTAAATCAGCCCCAGCATTTT.

This clonotype was counted a few times. V and J are TRBV7-6 and TRBJ2-3; perhaps TRBD1 as D (6 bases). CDR1 is SGHVS and CDR2 is FNYEAQ in the germline V gene. The ends were cut back, 1 base at V and 0 bases at J, with 11 bases in the middle. The CDR3 loop spans 16 amino acids. CDR3 DNA: TGTGCCAGCAGCTTAGGGGGACACCCGAGCACAGATACGCAGTATTTT. Its protein is CASSLGGHPSTDTQYF.

This rearrangement joins TRBV12-3 or TRBV12-4 to TRBJ2-7, with D possibly called TRBD1 or TRBD2 (5 bases each). The CDR3 totals 14 residues. The V end was cut by 6 bases, the J end by 3 bases, with 15 bases between. The CDR3 sequence is CASRLGRRSYEQYF. DNA of the CDR3: TGTGCCAGCAGGTTGGGACGGCGTAGCTACGAGCAGTACTTC.

This clonotype was seen ten or more times. The chain has TRBV2 and TRBJ1-1; no clear D. Trimming stripped 4 bases from V and 0 bases from J, with 12 bases between. The germline gives CDR1 SNHLY, CDR2 FYNNEI. The CDR3 has 15 residues. The CDR3 sequence: CASSVSPGMNTEAFF. The CDR3 nucleotides read TGTGCCAGCAGTGTTTCCCCGGGGATGAACACTGAAGCTTTCTTT.